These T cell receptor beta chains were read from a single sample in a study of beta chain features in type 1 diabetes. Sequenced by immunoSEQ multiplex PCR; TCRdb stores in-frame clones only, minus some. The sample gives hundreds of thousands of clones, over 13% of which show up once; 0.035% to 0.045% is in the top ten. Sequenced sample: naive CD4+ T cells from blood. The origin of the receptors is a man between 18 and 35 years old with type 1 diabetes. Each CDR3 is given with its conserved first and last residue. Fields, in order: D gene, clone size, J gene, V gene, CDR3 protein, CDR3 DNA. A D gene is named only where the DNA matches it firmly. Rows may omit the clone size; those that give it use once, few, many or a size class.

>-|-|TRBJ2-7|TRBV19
CASSSDSSYEQYF
TGTGCCAGTAGTTCGGACAGCTCCTACGAGCAGTACTTC
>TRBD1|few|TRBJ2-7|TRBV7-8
CASSFGTGASYEQYF
TGTGCCAGCAGCTTTGGGACAGGGGCCTCCTACGAGCAGTACTTC
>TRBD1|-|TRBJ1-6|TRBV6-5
CASSYEQGSGSPLHF
TGTGCCAGCAGTTACGAACAGGGGAGCGGTTCACCCCTCCACTTT
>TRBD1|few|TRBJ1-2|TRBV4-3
CASSQLTGTGDNYGYTF
TGCGCCAGCAGCCAACTCACGGGGACAGGGGACAACTATGGCTACACCTTC
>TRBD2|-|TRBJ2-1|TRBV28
CASRLAGGPVREQFF
TGTGCCAGCAGGCTAGCGGGGGGGCCCGTAAGGGAGCAGTTCTTC
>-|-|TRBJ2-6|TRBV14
CASSALNGANVLTF
TGTGCCAGCAGCGCCCTAAATGGGGCCAACGTCCTGACTTTC
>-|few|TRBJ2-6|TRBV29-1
CSSLSGANVLTF
TGCAGCTCTCTCTCTGGGGCCAACGTCCTGACTTTC
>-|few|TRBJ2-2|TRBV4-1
CASSQETNIAGRLFF
TGCGCCAGCAGCCAAGAAACGAATATCGCCGGGAGGCTGTTTTTT
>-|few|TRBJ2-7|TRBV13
CASGRRRTPYEQYF
TGTGCCAGCGGGCGCAGGCGAACCCCCTACGAGCAGTACTTC
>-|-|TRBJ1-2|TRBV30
CAWSPRGPPYHYGYTF
TGTGCCTGGAGCCCCCGGGGACCACCTTACCACTATGGCTACACCTTC
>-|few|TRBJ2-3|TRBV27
CASRQSPMSKGGRTDTQYF
TGTGCCAGCAGACAAAGCCCGATGAGTAAGGGGGGCCGCACAGATACGCAGTATTTT
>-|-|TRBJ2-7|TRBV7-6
CASSPGTSDEQYF
TGTGCCAGCAGCCCCGGAACATCTGACGAGCAGTACTTC
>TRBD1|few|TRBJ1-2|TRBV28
CASSLEGQGWYGYTF
TGTGCCAGCAGTTTAGAAGGACAGGGCTGGTATGGCTACACCTTC